Each of the 2 T cell receptor beta chains below was sequenced from the same sample in a study of beta chain features in type 1 diabetes. Every isolated RNA sample was fully reverse transcribed, so sequencing captured expressed TCRB transcripts. Using immunoSEQ multiplex PCR, the repertoire was profiled, and TCRdb retains in-frame clones only, with some absent. The table lists 250,000 to 400,000 clones, roughly 15% of them singletons. Sequencing was performed on central memory CD4+ T cells from blood. These receptors were obtained from a man between 25 and 39 years old in good health.

The chain couples TRBV18 to TRBJ1-4; 7 nucleotides match TRBD1. Trimming removed 3 bases from V and 7 bases from J; junction bases left unmatched: 14. This CDR3 region has 17 residues. Germline CDR1 KGHSH, CDR2 LQKENI. The CDR3 loop is CASSPPRTGRGAEKLFF. The CDR3 coding sequence is TGTGCCAGCTCACCCCCTCGGACAGGCCGCGGGGCTGAAAAACTGTTTTTT.

This clone was picked up one time. The V gene is TRBV19, the J gene TRBJ1-6; TRBD1 is a possible D gene (6 bases). Germline V lookup: CDR1 LNHDA, CDR2 SQIVND (reference sequence). Deletions cut 3 bases from V and 3 bases from J, with 15 bases between. The length of the CDR3 is 17 residues. The CDR3, as DNA: TGTGCCAGTAGTATCCAACAGCAGACAGGCTATAATTCACCCCTCCACTTT. The encoded protein is CASSIQQQTGYNSPLHF.